A selection of T cell receptor beta chains follows, all from one sample in a study of cytomegalovirus exposure and HLA in healthy donors. The protocol was immunoSEQ multiplex PCR, while the TCRdb copy is restricted to in-frame clones and leaves out a portion. The sample has approximately 150,000 clones, around 79% seen once. What was sequenced was PBMCs. These receptors originate from a man aged 40-49 years in good health and CMV-seronegative. The CDR3 runs from the conserved cysteine through the conserved F or W. The D gene is left open where the match is weak. Clone size is stated in some rows and not others, as once, few, many or a class when expanded.

.	TRBV30	TRBJ2-7	once	CAYADGSPYEQYF	TGTGCCTACGCCGACGGGTCCCCCTACGAGCAGTACTTC
.	TRBV27	TRBJ1-2	.	CASSLSRGLHGYTF	TGTGCCAGCAGTTTATCAAGGGGTCTACATGGCTATACCTTC
.	TRBV7-3	TRBJ2-3	few	CASSQGGRGRTDTQYF	TGTGCCAGCAGCCAAGGCGGGCGGGGGCGTACAGATACGCAGTATTTT
TRBD2	TRBV6-9	TRBJ2-3	.	CASSYSVSGGGLETLTSTDTQYF	TGTGCCAGCAGTTATTCCGTTAGCGGGGGGGGATTAGAGACATTAACTAGCACAGATACGCAGTATTTT
TRBD1	TRBV6-1	TRBJ1-6	.	CASSARQGNSPLHF	TGTGCCAGCAGTGCCCGACAGGGCAATTCACCCCTCCACTTT
.	TRBV6-6	TRBJ2-5	few	CAIAQGGPQETQYF	TGTGCCATCGCCCAGGGGGGACCACAAGAGACCCAGTACTTC
TRBD1	TRBV2	TRBJ2-7	.	CASNERGQGALQQYF	TGTGCCAGCAACGAGCGCGGACAGGGGGCGCTTCAGCAGTACTTC
.	TRBV6-1	TRBJ1-6	.	CASSSRDSPLHF	TGTGCCAGCAGTTCGCGGGATTCACCCCTCCACTTT
.	TRBV2	TRBJ1-6	once	CASLESADLNSPLHF	TGTGCCAGCCTGGAGTCAGCCGACCTTAATTCACCCCTCCACTTT
TRBD1	TRBV6-5	TRBJ1-6	.	CASSYSGQGYSPLHF	TGTGCCAGCAGTTACTCGGGACAGGGGTATTCACCCCTCCACTTT
.	TRBV6-5	TRBJ2-7	.	CASSPRTITYEQYF	TGTGCCAGCAGTCCCCGGACTATCACCTACGAGCAGTACTTC
TRBD1	TRBV15	TRBJ1-1	.	CATTGTAENTEAFF	TGTGCCACCACCGGGACAGCCGAGAACACTGAAGCTTTCTTT
.	TRBV7-2	TRBJ1-3	.	CASSLVLRTVSGNTIYF	TGTGCCAGCAGCTTAGTGTTGCGGACAGTGTCTGGAAACACCATATATTTT
.	TRBV9	TRBJ1-3	.	CASSVGALENTIYF	TGTGCCAGCAGCGTAGGGGCACTCGAAAACACCATATATTTT
.	TRBV15	TRBJ1-5	few	CATSTLNQPQHF	TGTGCCACCAGCACCCTAAATCAGCCCCAGCATTTT
TRBD1	TRBV7-3	TRBJ2-7	.	CASSRTGQYPYEQYF	TGTGCCAGCAGCCGAACGGGACAGTACCCCTACGAGCAGTACTTC
.	TRBV15	TRBJ2-5	.	CATSRGASAQYF	TGTGCCACCAGCAGAGGGGCTTCGGCCCAGTACTTC
.	TRBV5-8	TRBJ1-5	.	CASSWGGTNQPQHF	TGTGCCAGCAGCTGGGGGGGTACCAATCAGCCCCAGCATTTT
TRBD1	TRBV5-1	TRBJ2-7	.	CASSQIGTDNTYEQYF	TGCGCCAGCAGCCAAATCGGGACAGACAACACCTACGAGCAGTACTTC
.	TRBV30	TRBJ2-1	.	CAWSVLGITGEQFF	TGTGCCTGGAGTGTACTTGGCATAACAGGTGAGCAGTTCTTC
TRBD2	TRBV10-3	TRBJ2-7	.	CATSAYSGGVVGEQYF	TGTGCCACCAGTGCCTACTCCGGGGGGGTGGTGGGGGAGCAGTACTTC
.	TRBV6-5	TRBJ1-1	.	CASRRGKRMNTEAFF	TGTGCCAGCAGGCGAGGGAAGAGGATGAACACTGAAGCTTTCTTT
.	TRBV18	TRBJ1-6	once	CASSPLGGLNSPLHF	TGTGCCAGCTCACCTTTGGGAGGGCTGAATTCACCCCTCCACTTT
TRBD1	TRBV4-1	TRBJ1-2	.	CASSRGQGVHTF	TGCGCCAGCAGCCGAGGACAGGGTGTACACACCTTC
.	TRBV4-3	TRBJ2-3	.	CASSQGYRDTQYF	TGCGCCAGCAGCCAGGGTTACAGGGATACGCAGTATTTT
TRBD2	TRBV13	TRBJ2-7	.	CASSYAGTSGSSGQYF	TGTGCCAGCAGCTATGCCGGGACTAGCGGGTCTTCGGGGCAGTACTTC
TRBD1	TRBV2	TRBJ1-2	.	CASPGQGNGYTF	TGTGCCAGCCCCGGACAGGGGAACGGCTACACCTTC
.	TRBV30	TRBJ2-7	.	CAWSAPSEQYF	TGTGCCTGGAGTGCCCCCTCGGAGCAGTACTTC
.	TRBV6-5	TRBJ2-3	few	CASTSGTRPYTQYF	TGTGCCAGCACTTCGGGAACTAGGCCTTATACGCAGTATTTT
.	TRBV6-1	TRBJ2-3	once	CASSDGTRSTDTQYF	TGTGCCAGCAGTGACGGGACTCGAAGCACAGATACGCAGTATTTT
.	TRBV12-5	TRBJ2-7	.	CASGSSPSEQYF	TGTGCTAGTGGTTCATCTCCGAGCGAGCAGTACTTC
.	TRBV18	TRBJ2-2	.	CASSPPRNTGELFF	TGTGCCAGCTCACCCCCCAGAAACACCGGGGAGCTGTTTTTT
.	TRBV5-6	TRBJ2-7	.	CASSPGYGLNEQYF	TGTGCCAGCAGCCCAGGGTACGGATTAAATGAGCAGTACTTC
.	TRBV9	TRBJ2-7	.	CASSAGQSSYEQYF	TGTGCCAGCAGCGCCGGACAGAGCTCCTACGAGCAGTACTTC
TRBD1	TRBV7-2	TRBJ1-1	.	CASSFLTGGGTEAFF	TGTGCCAGCAGCTTTTTGACAGGGGGGGGGACTGAAGCTTTCTTT
TRBD2	TRBV7-3	TRBJ2-3	.	CASAPSGGTDTQYF	TGTGCCAGCGCGCCTAGCGGGGGGACAGATACGCAGTATTTT
.	TRBV4-3	TRBJ1-5	.	CASSQDLDQPQHF	TGCGCCAGCAGCCAAGATCTTGATCAGCCCCAGCATTTT
.	TRBV28	TRBJ1-5	few	CASSRGLGDQPQHF	TGTGCCAGCAGTAGGGGGTTAGGGGATCAGCCCCAGCATTTT
TRBD1	TRBV19	TRBJ1-6	.	CATGTGRDSPLHF	TGTGCCACAGGGACAGGGAGGGATTCACCCCTCCACTTT
.	TRBV5-6	TRBJ1-2	.	CASSLDRRGGKGPSYGYTF	TGTGCCAGCAGCTTGGATCGGCGGGGCGGAAAGGGACCATCCTATGGCTACACCTTC
.	TRBV29-1	TRBJ2-1	.	CSAPVTRWPYEQFF	TGCAGCGCTCCGGTCACTAGATGGCCCTATGAGCAGTTCTTC